The 8 T cell receptor beta chains presented below share a single source sample, sequenced in a study of blood T cell repertoires in COVID-19. Repertoires were generated with immunoSEQ multiplex PCR, while TCRdb's copy carries only in-frame clones and drops some. The table lists roughly 330,000 clones, around 87% of them singletons. The sample was peripheral blood. These receptors all stem from a woman aged 50 to 60 with active or convalescent COVID-19.

A remark on this clone: The junction departs from the called germline gene at one end, perhaps through a read error. The rearrangement joins TRBV5-1 to TRBJ2-3; D is perhaps TRBD2 (5 bases). CDR3 length equals 14 residues. In germline, CDR1 is SGHRS, CDR2 YFSETQ. CDR3 amino acids: CASSAAAGTDTQYF. In DNA, the CDR3 is TGCGCCAGCAGCGCAGCGGCGGGCACTGATACGCAGTATTTT.

This chain connects TRBV3-1 (or the pseudogene TRBV3-2) to TRBJ1-1; D call uncertain. CDR1 LGHDT and CDR2 YNNKEL come from the germline V gene (reference sequence). The CDR3 is 14 residues long. Trimming removed 5 bases at V and 4 bases at J, with 14 bases between. In DNA, the CDR3 is TGTGCCAGCAGCTTCAGTGGAGGAAGCACTGAAGCTTTCTTT. Translation gives CASSFSGGSTEAFF.

The chain uses TRBV20-1 and TRBJ2-7, with D hard to call. Trimming removed 3 bases from V and 4 bases from J, with 7 bases in between. Germline V gene data show CDR1 as DFQATT and CDR2 as SNEGSKA (reference sequence). The CDR3 has 11 amino acids. The CDR3, as DNA: TGCAGTGCTAGTAAGGAGTACGAGCAGTACTTC. This encodes CSASKEYEQYF.

The CDR3 reads CAAARGSSNQPQHF. DNA for the CDR3: TGTGCCGCAGCCAGGGGATCTAGCAATCAGCCCCAGCATTTT. The chain is built from TRBV6-5 and TRBJ1-5; D may be TRBD1 (6 bases). Deletions cut 11 bases from V and 0 bases from J, with 14 bases between. This CDR3 comprises 14 residues. CDR1 and CDR2 (germline): MNHEY, SVGAGI.

This sequence joins TRBV7-9 and TRBJ1-1; D unclear. Trimming removed 2 bases at V and 1 base at J, with 14 bases between. The CDR3 sequence is 16 residues long. CDR1 is SEHNR and CDR2 is FQNEAQ in the germline V gene (reference sequence). CDR3 loop: CASSLSFRESNTEAFF. CDR3 nucleotide sequence: TGTGCCAGCAGCTTAAGTTTTCGGGAGTCGAACACTGAAGCTTTCTTT. Based on the CDR3 plus reference TRBV7-9 and TRBJ1-1, the full variable domain is DTGVSQNPRHKITKRGQNVTFRCDPISEHNRLYWYRQTLGQGPEFLTYFQNEAQLEKSRLLSDRFSAERPKGSFSTLEIQRTEQGDSAMYLCASSLSFRESNTEAFFGQGTRLTVV.

The chain has TRBV7-9 and TRBJ2-2, with 14 nucleotides matching TRBD2. V trimming: 5 bases; J trimming: 6 bases; junction bases outside the gene matches: 11. CDR3 length equals 18 residues. CDR1 SEHNR and CDR2 FQNEAQ come from the germline V gene (reference sequence). The CDR3 sequence: CASSKTAGLAGVPGELFF. In DNA, the CDR3 is TGTGCCAGCAGCAAGACGGCGGGACTAGCGGGAGTGCCCGGGGAGCTGTTTTTT.

The V call is TRBV6-5, the J call TRBJ2-7; TRBD2 agrees at 7 bases. Trimming took 2 bases from V and 5 from J; bases not matched to a gene: 9. The CDR3 runs 15 residues. Germline V gene lookup returns CDR1 MNHEY and CDR2 SVGAGI. CDR3 bases: TGTGCCAGCAGTTACCTCGGGGAGGGCCCCCACGAGCAGTACTTC. Protein sequence: CASSYLGEGPHEQYF.

CDR3: CASSKGQYDYNEQFF. CDR3 bases: TGTGCCAGCAGCAAAGGACAGTATGATTACAATGAGCAGTTCTTC. This chain links TRBV7-2 with TRBJ2-1, with D perhaps TRBD1 (6 bases). Trimming stripped 5 bases from V and 4 bases from J, with 15 bases between. The germline gives CDR1 SGHTA, CDR2 FQGNSA. The CDR3 extends over 15 amino acids.